The rows below give T cell receptor beta chains drawn from one sample of a study of shared clonotypes between healthy human individuals. TCRdb's table, derived via immunoSEQ multiplex PCR, lists solely in-frame clones and lacks some. The data show roughly 2.5 million clones, just over 90% seen once. Sequencing was carried out using naive CD4+ T cells sorted from blood. The source of these receptors is a man aged 18 to 29 in good health. The CDR3 runs from the conserved cysteine through the conserved F or W. A D gene is named only where the DNA matches it firmly. Clone size, where shown, is once, few, many, or a class for clones that have expanded.

abundance | j_gene | d_gene | v_gene | CDR3nt | CDR3aa
NA | TRBJ2-1 | NA | TRBV12-2 | TGTGCAAGTCGCTTAGCGCTGGAAACTAGCGCCGACAATGAGCAGTTCTTC | CASRLALETSADNEQFF
NA | TRBJ2-3 | NA | TRBV10-3 | TGTGCCATCAGTGATACGGGCAACACAGATACGCAGTATTTT | CAISDTGNTDTQYF
NA | TRBJ2-7 | TRBD2 | TRBV18 | TGTGCCAGCTCACAGGGACTAGCGGTGGCTGAGGGCTACGAGCAGTACTTC | CASSQGLAVAEGYEQYF
once | TRBJ1-4 | NA | TRBV18 | TGTGCCAGCTCACCAACGGGGGCGCAGGAAAAACTGTTTTTT | CASSPTGAQEKLFF
NA | TRBJ1-1 | NA | TRBV6-1 | TGTGCCAGCAGTAGGACTATGGACAACACTGAAGCTTTCTTT | CASSRTMDNTEAFF
NA | TRBJ1-2 | NA | TRBV7-2 | TGTGCCAGCAGCCCCCGGACAGCCTTATATGGCTACACCTTC | CASSPRTALYGYTF
NA | TRBJ1-3 | TRBD1 | TRBV5-1 | TGCGCCAGCAGCTTTCAACAGGGGGTTGGAAACACCATATATTTT | CASSFQQGVGNTIYF
NA | TRBJ1-2 | NA | TRBV7-3 | TGTGCCAGCAGCCCAAATGGGGCAGGAGTTCGCTACACCTTC | CASSPNGAGVRYTF
NA | TRBJ2-7 | TRBD2 | TRBV4-1 | TGCGCCAGCAGCCAGGGACTAGCGATCGAGCAGTACTTC | CASSQGLAIEQYF
NA | TRBJ1-4 | NA | TRBV10-3 | TGTGCCATCAGTCCCGACTCTAATGAAAAACTGTTTTTT | CAISPDSNEKLFF
NA | TRBJ2-7 | NA | TRBV10-3 | TGTGCCACCCTCCAGGGCTTCCCCTACGAGCAGTACTTC | CATLQGFPYEQYF
NA | TRBJ2-7 | NA | TRBV5-5 | TGTGCCAGCAGGGAGGCCCCGACAGGCTCCTACGAGCAGTACTTC | CASREAPTGSYEQYF
NA | TRBJ1-3 | NA | TRBV6-1 | TGTGCCAGCAGTGAATACAGTTATTTTGGAAACACCATATATTTT | CASSEYSYFGNTIYF
once | TRBJ2-3 | TRBD2 | TRBV2 | TGTGCCAGCAGTGAACGAAGCGGGAGAATCAGAGATACGCAGTATTTT | CASSERSGRIRDTQYF
NA | TRBJ2-7 | TRBD2 | TRBV29-1 | TGCAGCGGGTCTAGCGGGCCCTACGAGCAGTACTTC | CSGSSGPYEQYF
NA | TRBJ1-4 | NA | TRBV6-1 | TGTGCCAGCCTAGACGAACTTGCGTGGGAAAAACTGTTTTTT | CASLDELAWEKLFF
NA | TRBJ1-4 | NA | TRBV7-9 | TGTGCCAGCAGCTCGAGGGGCATTAATGAAAAACTGTTTTTT | CASSSRGINEKLFF